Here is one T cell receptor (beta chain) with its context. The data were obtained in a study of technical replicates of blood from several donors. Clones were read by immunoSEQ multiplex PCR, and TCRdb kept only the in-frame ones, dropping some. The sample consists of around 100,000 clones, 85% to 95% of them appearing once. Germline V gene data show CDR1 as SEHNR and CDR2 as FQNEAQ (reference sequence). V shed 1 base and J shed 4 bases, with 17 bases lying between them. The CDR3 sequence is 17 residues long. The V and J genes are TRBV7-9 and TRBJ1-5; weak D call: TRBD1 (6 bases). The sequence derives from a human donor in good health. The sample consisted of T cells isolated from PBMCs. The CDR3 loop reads CASSLEGRGQGNQPQHF. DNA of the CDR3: TGTGCCAGCAGCTTAGAGGGCCGGGGCCAGGGGAATCAGCCCCAGCATTTT.